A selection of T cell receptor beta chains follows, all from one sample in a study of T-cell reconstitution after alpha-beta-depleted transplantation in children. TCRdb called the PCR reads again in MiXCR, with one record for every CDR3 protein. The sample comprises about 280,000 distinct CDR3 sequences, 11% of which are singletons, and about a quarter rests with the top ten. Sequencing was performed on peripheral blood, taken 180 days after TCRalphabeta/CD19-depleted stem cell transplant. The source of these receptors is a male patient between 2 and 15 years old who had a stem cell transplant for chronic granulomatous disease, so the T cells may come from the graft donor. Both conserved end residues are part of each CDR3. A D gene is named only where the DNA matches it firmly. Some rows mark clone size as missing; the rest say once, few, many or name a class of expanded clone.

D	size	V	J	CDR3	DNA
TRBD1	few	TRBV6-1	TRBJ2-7	CASIGAGGLHEQYF	TGTGCCAGCATTGGGGCAGGGGGTCTCCACGAGCAGTACTTC
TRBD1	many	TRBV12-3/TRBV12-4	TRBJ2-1	CASSLRTGVSDEQFF	TGTGCCAGCAGTTTGAGGACAGGGGTTTCCGATGAGCAGTTCTTC
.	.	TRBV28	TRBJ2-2	CASTGTYNTGELFF	TGTGCCAGCACCGGGACATACAACACCGGGGAGCTGTTTTTT
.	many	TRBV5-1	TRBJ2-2	CASSFTSPGTGAGELFF	TGCGCCAGCAGCTTTACCTCGCCAGGCACCGGGGCCGGGGAGCTGTTTTTT
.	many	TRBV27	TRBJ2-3	CASRPAGIGADTQYF	TGTGCCAGCAGACCAGCTGGAATTGGAGCGGATACGCAGTATTTT
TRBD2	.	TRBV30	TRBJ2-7	CAWRTSGTYEQYF	TGTGCCTGGAGGACTAGCGGGACCTACGAGCAGTACTTC
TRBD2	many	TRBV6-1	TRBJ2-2	CASRLAGGPRGTGELFF	TGTGCCAGCAGACTAGCGGGGGGGCCAAGGGGCACCGGGGAGCTGTTTTTT
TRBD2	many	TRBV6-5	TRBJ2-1	CASSYSALAGVERVNEQFF	TGTGCCAGCAGTTACTCGGCTCTAGCGGGAGTGGAAAGGGTCAATGAGCAGTTCTTC
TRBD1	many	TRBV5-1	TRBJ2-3	CASSLGLDRLGTDTQYF	TGCGCCAGCAGCTTGGGACTGGACAGGCTAGGCACAGATACGCAGTATTTT
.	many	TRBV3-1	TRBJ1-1	CASRLNLNTEAFF	TGTGCCAGCAGACTTAATTTAAACACTGAAGCTTTCTTT
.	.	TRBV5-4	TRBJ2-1	CASSLNDRPRFF	TGTGCCAGCAGCTTGAACGACAGGCCCAGATTCTTC
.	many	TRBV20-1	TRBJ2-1	CSARPSRINEQFF	TGCAGTGCTAGGCCCTCTCGGATCAATGAGCAGTTCTTC
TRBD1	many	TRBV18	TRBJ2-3	CASSPLGQGSDTQYF	TGTGCCAGCTCACCGCTAGGACAGGGCTCAGATACGCAGTATTTT
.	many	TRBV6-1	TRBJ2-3	CASSARLRRGSDTQYF	TGTGCCAGCAGTGCACGACTCCGGAGGGGATCAGATACGCAGTATTTT
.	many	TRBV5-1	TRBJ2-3	CASSLAQGDAQYF	TGCGCCAGCAGCTTGGCGCAGGGCGACGCGCAGTATTTT
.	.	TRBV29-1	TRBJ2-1	CSVEWDYNEQFF	TGCAGCGTTGAATGGGACTACAATGAGCAGTTCTTC
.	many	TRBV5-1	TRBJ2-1	CASSFVSPQEQFF	TGCGCCAGCAGCTTTGTCTCGCCCCAGGAGCAGTTCTTC
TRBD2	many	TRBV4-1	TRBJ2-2	CASSQVELAGAPTGELFF	TGCGCCAGCAGCCAAGTTGAACTAGCGGGGGCCCCCACCGGGGAGCTGTTTTTT
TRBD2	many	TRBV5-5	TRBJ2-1	CASSLAPSWGRDNEQFF	TGTGCCAGCAGCTTGGCACCTAGCTGGGGGAGGGACAATGAGCAGTTCTTC
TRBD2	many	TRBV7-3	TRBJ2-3	CASSLERVGGADTQYF	TGTGCCAGCAGCTTAGAACGGGTCGGGGGGGCCGATACGCAGTATTTT
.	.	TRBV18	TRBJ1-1	CASALSGTEAFF	TGTGCCAGCGCCCTGTCGGGGACTGAAGCTTTCTTT
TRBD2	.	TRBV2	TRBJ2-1	CASGTFIPSGGAGRSYNEQFF	TGTGCCAGCGGGACATTTATTCCTAGCGGGGGGGCGGGCCGTTCCTACAATGAGCAGTTCTTC
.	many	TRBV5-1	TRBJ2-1	CASSLEWGEQFF	TGCGCCAGCAGCTTGGAGTGGGGTGAGCAGTTCTTC
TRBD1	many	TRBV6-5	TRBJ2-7	CASSYSTQGALYEQYF	TGTGCCAGCAGTTACTCGACACAGGGGGCTCTTTACGAGCAGTACTTC
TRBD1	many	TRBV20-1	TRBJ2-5	CSAKDREQETQYF	TGCAGTGCTAAGGACAGGGAGCAAGAGACCCAGTACTTC
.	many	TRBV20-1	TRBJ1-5	CSARDRTGSLLNQPQHF	TGCAGTGCTAGAGATAGAACAGGGTCCCTGCTAAATCAGCCCCAGCATTTT
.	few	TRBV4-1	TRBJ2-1	CASSQEIPRGNEQFF	TGCGCCAGCAGCCAAGAGATTCCCCGGGGGAATGAGCAGTTCTTC
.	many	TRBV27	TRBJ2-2	CASSFASNTGELFF	TGTGCCAGCAGTTTCGCTAGCAACACCGGGGAGCTGTTTTTT
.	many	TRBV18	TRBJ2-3	CASSPREGDSDTQYF	TGTGCCAGCTCACCACGAGAGGGGGACTCAGATACGCAGTATTTT
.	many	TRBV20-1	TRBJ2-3	CSATGTGRTDTQYF	TGCAGTGCTACCGGGACGGGGAGGACAGATACGCAGTATTTT
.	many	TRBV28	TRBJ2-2	CASSPLANTGELFF	TGTGCCAGCAGTCCGCTGGCGAACACCGGGGAGCTGTTTTTT
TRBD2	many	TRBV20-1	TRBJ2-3	CSALYGTSGSTDTQYF	TGCAGTGCTCTCTACGGGACTAGCGGGAGCACAGATACGCAGTATTTT
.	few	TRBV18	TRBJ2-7	CASSPRSTGSYEQYF	TGTGCCAGCTCACCAAGGTCAACTGGATCCTACGAGCAGTACTTC
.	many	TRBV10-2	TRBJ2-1	CASRTNNEQFF	TGCGCCAGCAGAACAAACAATGAGCAGTTCTTC
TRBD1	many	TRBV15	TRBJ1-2	CATSRYSGTGGHGYTF	TGTGCCACCAGCAGATATTCGGGGACAGGGGGACATGGCTACACCTTC
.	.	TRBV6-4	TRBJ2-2	CASSAGAHNTGELFF	TGTGCCAGCAGTGCGGGCGCCCACAACACCGGGGAGCTGTTTTTT
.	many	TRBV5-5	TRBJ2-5	CASSPDSQQETQYF	TGTGCCAGCAGCCCGGACAGCCAACAAGAGACCCAGTACTTC
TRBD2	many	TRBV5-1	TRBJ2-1	CASSLGRTSEFNEQFF	TGCGCCAGCAGCTTGGGTCGGACTAGCGAATTCAATGAGCAGTTCTTC
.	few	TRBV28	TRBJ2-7	CASTPFRTAYEQYF	TGTGCCAGCACCCCCTTTCGGACAGCCTACGAGCAGTACTTC
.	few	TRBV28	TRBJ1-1	CASSSGPVGATEAFF	TGTGCCAGCAGTTCAGGGCCGGTGGGGGCCACTGAAGCTTTCTTT
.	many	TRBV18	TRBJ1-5	CASSPPGRALIYQPQHF	TGTGCCAGCTCACCACCAGGCAGGGCCCTCATCTATCAGCCCCAGCATTTT
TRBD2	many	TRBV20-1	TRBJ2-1	CSARDLPGGYNEQFF	TGCAGTGCTAGAGATTTGCCGGGGGGCTACAATGAGCAGTTCTTC
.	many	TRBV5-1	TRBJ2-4	CASSLTPNIQYF	TGCGCCAGCAGCTTGACGCCAAACATTCAGTACTTC
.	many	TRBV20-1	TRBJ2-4	CSARDLNIQYF	TGCAGTGCTAGAGATTTGAACATTCAGTACTTC
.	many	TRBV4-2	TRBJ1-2	CASSRGVSYGYTF	TGTGCCAGCAGCCGGGGGGTTAGCTATGGCTACACCTTC
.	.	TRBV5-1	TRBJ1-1	CASSFGTGVCQAFF	TGCGCCAGCAGCTTCGGGACGGGAGTATGTCAAGCTTTCTTT
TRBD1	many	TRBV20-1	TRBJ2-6	CSARNDRGSGANVLTF	TGCAGTGCCCGGAATGACAGGGGGTCTGGGGCCAACGTCCTGACTTTC
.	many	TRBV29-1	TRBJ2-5	CSVDPGSQYF	TGCAGCGTTGACCCGGGCTCCCAGTACTTC
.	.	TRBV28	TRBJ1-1	CASSQTARLGAFF	TGTGCCAGCAGTCAAACAGCCCGGCTAGGAGCTTTCTTT
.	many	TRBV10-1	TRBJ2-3	CANFRQGRADTQYF	TGCGCCAACTTCCGACAGGGGAGGGCAGATACGCAGTATTTT
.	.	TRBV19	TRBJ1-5	CASSILDQPQHF	TGTGCCAGTAGTATACTGGATCAGCCCCAGCATTTT
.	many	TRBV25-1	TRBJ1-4	CASSDRHPGNEKLFF	TGTGCCAGCAGTGATCGACACCCTGGGAACGAAAAACTGTTTTTT
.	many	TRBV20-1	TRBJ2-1	CSAKGRAYNEQFF	TGCAGTGCTAAAGGCCGGGCCTACAATGAGCAGTTCTTC
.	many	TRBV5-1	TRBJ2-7	CASSLAGQVFGEQYF	TGCGCCAGCAGCTTAGCGGGACAAGTCTTCGGCGAGCAGTACTTC